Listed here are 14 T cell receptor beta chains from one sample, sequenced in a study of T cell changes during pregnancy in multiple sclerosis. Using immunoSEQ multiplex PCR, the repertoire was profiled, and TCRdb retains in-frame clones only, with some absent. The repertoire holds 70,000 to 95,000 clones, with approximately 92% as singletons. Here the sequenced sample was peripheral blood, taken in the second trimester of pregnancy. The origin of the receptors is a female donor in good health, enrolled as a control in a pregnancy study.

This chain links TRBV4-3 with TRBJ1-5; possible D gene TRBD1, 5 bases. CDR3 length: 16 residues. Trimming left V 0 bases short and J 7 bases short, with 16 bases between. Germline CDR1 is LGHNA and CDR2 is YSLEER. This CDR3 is CASSQDAGTEGQPQHF. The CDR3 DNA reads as TGCGCCAGCAGCCAAGACGCAGGGACGGAGGGACAGCCCCAGCATTTT.

The CDR3 DNA reads as TGTGCCACACACTGGGACAGGGCAAACACCATATATTTT. Amino acid sequence: CATHWDRANTIYF. V usage is TRBV10-3 and J usage is TRBJ1-3; 9 bases are shared with TRBD1. The junction had 7 bases not matched to a gene; V was cut back by 10 bases and J by 6 bases. The CDR3 has 13 amino acids. Germline V lookup: CDR1 ENHRY, CDR2 SYGVKD.

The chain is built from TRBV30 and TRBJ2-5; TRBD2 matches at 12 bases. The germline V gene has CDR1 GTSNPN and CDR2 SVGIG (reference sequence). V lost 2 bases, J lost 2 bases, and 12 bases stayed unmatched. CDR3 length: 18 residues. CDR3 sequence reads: CAWSRSLRLAGEQETQYF. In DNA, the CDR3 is TGTGCCTGGAGTCGCAGTCTCAGACTAGCGGGGGAACAAGAGACCCAGTACTTC.

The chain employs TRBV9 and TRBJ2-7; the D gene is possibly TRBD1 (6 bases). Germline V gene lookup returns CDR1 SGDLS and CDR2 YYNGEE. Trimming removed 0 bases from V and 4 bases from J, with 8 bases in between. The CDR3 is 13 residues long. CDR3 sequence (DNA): TGTGCCAGCAGCGTAGCTCAGGGGTACGAGCAGTACTTC. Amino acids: CASSVAQGYEQYF.

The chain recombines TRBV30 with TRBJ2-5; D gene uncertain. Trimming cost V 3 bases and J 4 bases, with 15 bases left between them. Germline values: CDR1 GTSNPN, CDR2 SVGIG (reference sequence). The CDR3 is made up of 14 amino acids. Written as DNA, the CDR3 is TGTGCCTGGAGGAGCCAAGAGTCGGTAGAGACCCAGTACTTC. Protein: CAWRSQESVETQYF.

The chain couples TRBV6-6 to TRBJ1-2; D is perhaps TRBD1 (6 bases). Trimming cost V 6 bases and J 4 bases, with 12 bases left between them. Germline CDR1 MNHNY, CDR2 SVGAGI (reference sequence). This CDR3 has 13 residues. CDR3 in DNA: TGTGCCAGCAGACCGGACAGCTCCTATGGCTACACCTTC. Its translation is CASRPDSSYGYTF.

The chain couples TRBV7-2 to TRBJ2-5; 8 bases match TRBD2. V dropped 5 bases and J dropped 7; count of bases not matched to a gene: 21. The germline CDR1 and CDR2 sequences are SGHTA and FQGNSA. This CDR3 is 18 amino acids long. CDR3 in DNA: TGTGCCAGCAGCACAGACTCATTAGCGGGGCGCCCACTGGGGACCCAGTACTTC. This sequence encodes CASSTDSLAGRPLGTQYF.

The CDR3 DNA reads as TGTGCCTGCCTTGAGGAATCCTACAATGAGCAGTTCTTC. Encoded protein: CACLEESYNEQFF. V and J are TRBV30 and TRBJ2-1; D is ambiguous. This CDR3 is 13 amino acids long. V was pared by 6 bases and J by 1 base, with 10 bases between. Germline CDR1 is GTSNPN and CDR2 is SVGIG (reference sequence).

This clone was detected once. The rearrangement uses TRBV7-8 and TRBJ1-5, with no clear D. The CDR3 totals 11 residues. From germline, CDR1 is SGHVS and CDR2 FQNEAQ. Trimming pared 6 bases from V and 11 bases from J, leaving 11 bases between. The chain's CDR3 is CASSKGGTQHF. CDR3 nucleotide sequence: TGTGCCAGCAGTAAAGGAGGGACCCAGCATTTT.

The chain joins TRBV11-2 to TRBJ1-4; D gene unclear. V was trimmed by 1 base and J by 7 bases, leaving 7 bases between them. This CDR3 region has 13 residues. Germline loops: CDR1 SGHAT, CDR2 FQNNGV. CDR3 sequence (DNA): TGTGCCAGCAGCTTAGGGGAGAGTGAAAAACTGTTTTTT. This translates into CASSLGESEKLFF.

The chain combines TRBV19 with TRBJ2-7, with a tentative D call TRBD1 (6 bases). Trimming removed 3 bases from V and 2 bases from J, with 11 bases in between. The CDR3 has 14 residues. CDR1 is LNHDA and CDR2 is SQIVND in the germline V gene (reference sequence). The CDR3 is CASSIHRATYEQYF. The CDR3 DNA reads TGTGCCAGTAGTATCCACAGGGCAACCTACGAGCAGTACTTC.

CDR3 region: CASSLEAGGETQYF. Written as DNA, the CDR3 is TGTGCCAGCAGCTTGGAGGCAGGGGGGGAGACCCAGTACTTC. The J gene is TRBJ2-5, the V gene TRBV5-4, with D perhaps TRBD1 (7 bases). Trimming stripped 0 bases from V and 5 bases from J, with 11 bases between. The CDR3 is 14 amino acids. Germline CDR1 is SGHNT and CDR2 is YYREEE (reference sequence).

This chain's CDR3 is CASSPGQVYYGYTF. The CDR3 bases are TGTGCCAGCAGCCCGGGACAGGTGTATTATGGCTACACCTTC. The chain uses TRBV5-6 and TRBJ1-2, with 8 bases matching TRBD1. J was trimmed by 5 bases and V by 4 bases; bases with no gene match: 7. Germline CDR1 SGHDT, CDR2 YYEEEE. This CDR3 contains 14 residues.

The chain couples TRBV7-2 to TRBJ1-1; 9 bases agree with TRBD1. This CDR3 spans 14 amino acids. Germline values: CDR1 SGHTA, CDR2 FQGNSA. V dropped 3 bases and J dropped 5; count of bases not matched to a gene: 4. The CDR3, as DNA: TGTGCCAGCAGCTTGACAGGGGGGTGGACTGAAGCTTTCTTT. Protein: CASSLTGGWTEAFF.